The T cell receptor beta chain described here comes from a study (dated by TCRdb to 2015 to 2016). Details on this clonotype: Its antigen has not been determined. Per-base quality was not reported, and no clone a single base away is much larger than it.

The library was obtained by RT-PCR. The run used an Illumina MiSeq. Starting from the raw public reads, TCRdb applied fastp trimming at Q25, assembled clones with MiXCR and retained in-frame beta chains. Each entry merges the rows of one CDR3 protein and shows their most common DNA and genes. This sample gives 650,000 to 800,000 distinct CDR3 sequences in total; approximately 14% of them show up just once. 3.6% of the sample comes from the top ten. Sequences were obtained from memory CD4+ T cells from blood. The TCR comes from a female donor in good health, serving as a healthy control.

At the DNA level, the sequence is TGTGCCAGCTGCACAGGGGCCCTCTACGAGCAGTACTTC. The encoded protein is CASCTGALYEQYF. Recombination joined TRBV28 with TRBJ2-7; TRBD1 lines up with 7 middle nucleotides. CDR1 and CDR2 are drawn from the germline V gene: MDHEN, SYDVKM. The CDR3 runs 13 residues from the cysteine to the phenylalanine. Only the CDR3 DNA is retained, 39 bases long and in frame from the first base. V and J are trimmed by 8 bases and 3 bases, and the gene matches miss 7 bases of the junction.